This T cell receptor beta chain was sequenced for a study of T cell responses to AZD1222 COVID-19 vaccine. In this sample, this clone turned up once. The CDR3 length is 13 residues. The germline gives CDR1 SNHLY, CDR2 FYNNEI. The ends lost 6 bases at V and 7 bases at J; junction bases unmatched: 8. Some clones are missing from TCRdb's copy, which holds only in-frame ones; the method was immunoSEQ multiplex PCR. The table has approximately 110,000 clones, roughly 91% seen once. The receptor comes from an adult in good health. The sample in question was peripheral blood, obtained on day 0 of AZD1222 vaccination. The chain links TRBV2 to TRBJ2-7, with 8 bases fitting TRBD2. The CDR3 loop reads CASSPGGGGEQYF. In nucleotides, the CDR3 is TGTGCCAGCAGCCCGGGGGGGGGAGGTGAGCAGTACTTC.